Shown below are 4 T cell receptor beta chains from a single sample sequenced in a study of shared clonotypes between healthy human individuals. Measured with immunoSEQ multiplex PCR; TCRdb has only the in-frame clones, and not every one. The sample holds fewer than 700,000 clones, around 80% seen once. The sequencing sample was made of PBMCs. The receptors here all came from a woman aged 40 to 50 in good health. Some clones in this sample may be carry-over from other donors' samples.

This chain's CDR3 is CASSMPGSTDTQYF. The CDR3 nucleotides are TGTGCCAGTAGTATGCCCGGGAGCACAGATACGCAGTATTTT. V and J are TRBV19 and TRBJ2-3, with D hard to call. The CDR3 consists of 14 residues. The V end lost 3 bases, the J end lost 0 bases, and 7 bases lay between the germline ends. Germline CDR1 LNHDA, CDR2 SQIVND (reference sequence). Drawing the rest from reference TRBV19 and TRBJ2-3, the complete variable domain is DGGITQSPKYLFRKEGQNVTLSCEQNLNHDAMYWYRQDPGQGLRLIYYSQIVNDFQKGDIAEGYSVSREKKESFPLTVTSAQKNPTAFYLCASSMPGSTDTQYFGPGTRLTVL.

The V gene is TRBV2, the J gene TRBJ2-7, with a possible D match to TRBD2 (5 bases). Germline CDR1 SNHLY, CDR2 FYNNEI. The CDR3 is 12 residues long. V lost 8 bases and J 2 bases, leaving 10 bases between the germline ends. The CDR3 DNA follows: TGTGCCAGCGAAGCGGCGACCTACGAGCAGTACTTC. It is translated as CASEAATYEQYF.

As DNA, the CDR3 is TGTGCCAGCAGCTCGGGACAGGGGGAAGGAAATGAGCAGTTCTTC. It is translated as CASSSGQGEGNEQFF. V usage is TRBV9 and J usage is TRBJ2-1, with 11 bases that match TRBD1. This CDR3 comprises 15 residues. V was clipped by 4 bases and J by 7 bases; unmatched bases: 7. CDR1 SGDLS and CDR2 YYNGEE come from the germline V gene. Based on the CDR3 plus reference TRBV9 and TRBJ2-1, the full variable domain is DSGVTQTPKHLITATGQRVTLRCSPRSGDLSVYWYQQSLDQGLQFLIQYYNGEERAKGNILERFSAQQFPDLHSELNLSSLELGDSALYFCASSSGQGEGNEQFFGPGTRLTVL.

V gene TRBV7-2 combines with J gene TRBJ2-7; maybe TRBD1 (5 bases). V lost 0 bases and J 5 bases, leaving 11 bases between the germline ends. The CDR3 has 14 residues. Germline CDR1 is SGHTA and CDR2 is FQGNSA. The DNA of the CDR3 is TGTGCCAGCAGCTTAGCCGACAGTGTCCACGAGCAGTACTTC. As protein: CASSLADSVHEQYF.